What follows are 10 T cell receptor beta chains derived from one specimen sequenced in a study of blood T cells in healthy people across ages. Then a second PCR, running about 6 to 12 cycles, was carried out with a sample-barcoded 5' primer and a J-beta primer mix. A single record per CDR3 protein comes from TCRdb applying MiXCR to the 5' RACE reads. The sample contains some 760,000 distinct CDR3 sequences, approximately 25% of which appear only once. These same data were also listed under a study on T cells of mothers and their children.

Sequencing was carried out using blood. These receptors were taken from a boy aged 10-17 years in good health.

The chain is built from TRBV4-1 and TRBJ2-5, with D unresolved. The CDR3 is 15 amino acids. Germline V lookup: CDR1 MGHRA, CDR2 YSYEKL. Trimming left V 0 bases short and J 5 bases short, with 13 bases between. The CDR3 here is CASSQDSGSWETQYF. The CDR3, as DNA: TGCGCCAGCAGCCAAGACTCAGGTTCGTGGGAGACCCAGTACTTC.

This clonotype was counted a few times. This rearrangement joins TRBV20-1 to TRBJ1-2, with 7 bases aligning to TRBD1. From germline, CDR1 is DFQATT and CDR2 SNEGSKA (reference sequence). This CDR3 comprises 10 residues. CDR3 in amino acids: CQGTDYGYTF. For the CDR3, the DNA is TGCCAAGGGACAGACTATGGCTACACCTTC.

This rearrangement joins TRBV20-1 to TRBJ2-1, with D unclear. Gene TRBJ2-5 matches the end of the DNA better, so the J call may be wrong. CDR3 length equals 11 residues. Germline V gene data show CDR1 as DFQATT and CDR2 as SNEGSKA (reference sequence). The CDR3 coding sequence is TGCAGTGCAAACCCTCAAGAGACCCAGTACTTC. It is translated as CSANPQETQYF.

This clonotype was recorded a few times. V is TRBV27 and J is TRBJ2-7, with D unclear. V shed 3 bases and J shed 4 bases, with 16 bases lying between them. The CDR3 is 15 amino acids. Germline V lookup: CDR1 MNHEY, CDR2 SMNVEV (reference sequence). The CDR3 DNA follows: TGTGCCAGCAGTTTTCTCCCTGGCAAGATTTACGAGCAGTACTTC. The encoded protein is CASSFLPGKIYEQYF.

V is TRBV2 and J is TRBJ2-2; 7 positions match TRBD1. This CDR3 spans 15 amino acids. Looked up from germline, CDR1 is SNHLY and CDR2 is FYNNEI. Unmatched junction bases numbered 4, after V lost 1 base and J lost 5 bases. CDR3 sequence (DNA): TGTGCCAGCAGTGAAGGAGGACAGGCTACCGGGGAGCTGTTTTTT. Translating gives CASSEGGQATGELFF.

Details on this clonotype: A junction end diverges from the germline sequence, so it may reflect a read error. The V call is TRBV7-2, the J call TRBJ1-6; D unresolved. The CDR3 contains 11 residues. Germline V gene lookup returns CDR1 SGHTA and CDR2 FQGNSA. CDR3 region: CASSPGIDLSF. The CDR3 nucleotides are TGTGCCAGCAGCCCCGGTATAGATTTGAGTTTT.

The V call is TRBV7-6, the J call TRBJ2-1; the D gene is possibly TRBD2 (5 bases). Germline V gene sequence: CDR1 SGHVS, CDR2 FNYEAQ. This CDR3 comprises 15 residues. With 1 base removed from V and 10 bases from J, the gap between germline ends came to 17 bases. The CDR3 coding sequence is TGTGCCAGCAGCTTAGATATCTCGGGGTACGCGGAGCAGTTCTTC. Its protein product is CASSLDISGYAEQFF. Based on the CDR3 plus reference TRBV7-6 and TRBJ2-1, the full variable domain is GAGVSQSPRYKVTKRGQDVALRCDPISGHVSLYWYRQALGQGPEFLTYFNYEAQQDKSGLPNDRFSAERPEGSISTLTIQRTEQRDSAMYRCASSLDISGYAEQFFGPGTRLTVL.

The sample holds a few counts of this clonotype. V gene TRBV7-6 combines with J gene TRBJ2-3, with 8 bases identical to TRBD2. The CDR3 is 15 amino acids. Looked up from germline, CDR1 is SGHVS and CDR2 is FNYEAQ. V was pared by 5 bases and J by 2 bases, with 6 bases of the junction left unmatched. The CDR3 DNA reads as TGTGCCAGCAGCCCCTCAGCGGGGGCCACAGATACGCAGTATTTT. Its protein is CASSPSAGATDTQYF. Full variable domain (outside the CDR3, taken from reference TRBV7-6 and TRBJ2-3): GAGVSQSPRYKVTKRGQDVALRCDPISGHVSLYWYRQALGQGPEFLTYFNYEAQQDKSGLPNDRFSAERPEGSISTLTIQRTEQRDSAMYRCASSPSAGATDTQYFGPGTRLTVL.

The chain joins TRBV5-4 to TRBJ2-1, with D unresolved. This CDR3 is built from 13 residues. Trimming pared 0 bases from V and 8 bases from J, leaving 9 bases between. Germline V lookup: CDR1 SGHNT, CDR2 YYREEE (reference sequence). CDR3 residues: CASSLVQRDEQFF. CDR3 DNA: TGTGCCAGCAGCTTGGTACAGCGCGATGAGCAGTTCTTC.

This clonotype has only a few counts. Mismatch with germline at one junction end may stem from a read error. The chain couples TRBV27 to TRBJ2-3; 10 bases map to TRBD2. There are 16 residues in the CDR3. Per germline, CDR1 MNHEY and CDR2 SMNVEV (reference sequence). CDR3 protein: CASSPTLAGAQIRRDF. DNA for the CDR3: TGTGCCAGCAGCCCAACTCTAGCGGGGGCACAGATACGCAGGGATTTT.